These 20 T cell receptor beta chains were sequenced from one sample in a study of blood T cell repertoires in COVID-19. Generated by immunoSEQ multiplex PCR, the TCRdb table keeps only in-frame clones and is missing some. The sample carries roughly 300,000 clones, 70% to 90% recorded once. Source material: peripheral blood. These receptor sequences come from a woman aged 45-65 years who had recovered from COVID-19.

The rearrangement uses TRBV12-3 or TRBV12-4 and TRBJ1-4, with D unresolved. The CDR3 contains 13 residues. V lost 3 bases, J lost 5 bases, and 7 bases lay in between. The CDR3 loop is CASSLHQNEKLFF. Here the CDR3 DNA reads TGTGCCAGCAGTTTGCACCAGAATGAAAAACTGTTTTTT.

This clone was observed many times. V is TRBV10-2 and J is TRBJ2-3, with TRBD2 matching over 10 bases. Germline V gives CDR1 WSHSY, CDR2 SAAADI. This CDR3 is built from 13 residues. The V and J ends lost 8 bases and 4 bases, in that order; junction bases with no gene match: 3. CDR3 DNA sequence: TGCGCCAGCGCTAGCGGGGGCGCAGATACGCAGTATTTT. Translating gives CASASGGADTQYF.

This chain joins TRBV7-9 and TRBJ1-6, with TRBD1 matching 7 bases. The CDR3 length is 12 residues. Germline V CDR1 and CDR2: SEHNR, FQNEAQ (reference sequence). The V segment lost 9 bases and the J segment 16 bases; nucleotides outside the gene matches: 12. The CDR3 DNA reads TGTGCCAGTGGAATCAGGGGGGCTGCTCTCCACTTT. Translated, it gives CASGIRGAALHF.

This clone has only one observation. The chain uses TRBV7-9 and TRBJ2-1; TRBD2 agrees at 8 bases. The germline V gene has CDR1 SEHNR and CDR2 FQNEAQ (reference sequence). The CDR3 length is 15 residues. After removal of 3 bases from V and 6 bases from J, the junction contained 7 bases not matched to a gene. CDR3 loop: CASSLKGLERNEQFF. The DNA for the CDR3 is TGTGCCAGCAGCTTGAAGGGACTAGAGCGCAATGAGCAGTTCTTC.

The chain recombines TRBV27 with TRBJ2-1; 10 bases line up with TRBD2. The CDR3 runs 16 residues. The germline gives CDR1 MNHEY, CDR2 SMNVEV (reference sequence). V trimming: 5 bases; J trimming: 9 bases; junction bases outside the gene matches: 13. CDR3: CASSPLSGRAVGEQFF. In nucleotides, the CDR3 is TGTGCCAGCAGTCCACTGAGCGGGAGGGCCGTTGGTGAGCAGTTCTTC.

J is TRBJ1-1 and V is TRBV25-1; D unclear. Trimming took 7 bases from V and 5 from J, leaving 14 bases between them. This CDR3 spans 13 amino acids. Germline CDR1 is MGHDK and CDR2 is SYGVNS. The CDR3 DNA follows: TGTGCCAGCAAAGGCCGGGAGGTTACTGAAGCTTTCTTT. This sequence encodes CASKGREVTEAFF.

V is TRBV16 and J is TRBJ1-1; D unresolved. This CDR3 spans 13 amino acids. V was trimmed by 5 bases and J by 1 base, leaving 8 bases between them. Germline V CDR1 and CDR2: KGHSY, FQNENV. The DNA of the CDR3 is TGTGCCAGCAGCTCTAACAGGAACACTGAAGCTTTCTTT. Amino acids: CASSSNRNTEAFF.

This chain joins TRBV5-1 and TRBJ2-7; 16 positions match TRBD2. Germline CDR1 and CDR2: SGHRS and YFSETQ. V was clipped by 4 bases and J by 6 bases; unmatched bases: 7. This CDR3 contains 16 residues. This CDR3 reads CASSTGTSGGASEQYF. As DNA, the CDR3 is TGCGCCAGCAGCACCGGGACTAGCGGGGGGGCTAGCGAGCAGTACTTC. Variable domain in full (rest from reference TRBV5-1 and TRBJ2-7): KAGVTQTPRYLIKTRGQQVTLSCSPISGHRSVSWYQQTPGQGLQFLFEYFSETQRNKGNFPGRFSGRQFSNSRSEMNVSTLELGDSALYLCASSTGTSGGASEQYFGPGTRLTVT.

V gene TRBV30 combines with J gene TRBJ2-2; possible D gene TRBD2, 5 bases. Trimming removed 6 bases from V and 4 bases from J, with 21 bases in between. The CDR3 sequence is 16 residues long. CDR1 GTSNPN and CDR2 SVGIG come from the germline V gene (reference sequence). CDR3 nucleotide sequence: TGTGCCTGCTTCTTTTCCGGGGAATGGGGCACCGGGGAGCTGTTTTTT. Translation gives CACFFSGEWGTGELFF.

The chain couples TRBV3-1 (or the pseudogene TRBV3-2) to TRBJ1-6; D remains ambiguous. CDR3 length: 15 amino acids. Trimming pared 1 base from V and 7 bases from J, leaving 11 bases between. The germline gives CDR1 LGHDT, CDR2 YNNKEL (reference sequence). The CDR3 sequence is CASSQVSAANSPLHF. Written as DNA, the CDR3 is TGTGCCAGCAGCCAAGTCTCGGCGGCAAATTCACCCCTCCACTTT.

The chain employs TRBV12-3 or TRBV12-4 and TRBJ2-7, with D perhaps TRBD2 (6 bases). The CDR3 extends over 11 amino acids. Trimming cost V 3 bases and J 6 bases, with 6 bases left between them. The CDR3 nucleotides are TGTGCCAGCAGTTTGGGGGGCGAGCAGTACTTC. Amino acids: CASSLGGEQYF.

This chain uses TRBV19 with TRBJ2-7; D ambiguous. Germline lookup yields CDR1 LNHDA and CDR2 SQIVND (reference sequence). The CDR3 length is 13 residues. Trimming stripped 3 bases from V and 9 bases from J, with 15 bases between. CDR3 nucleotide sequence: TGTGCCAGTAGTATCTCAGGAATCTTGGGGCAGTACTTC. Its protein product is CASSISGILGQYF.

V gene TRBV29-1 combines with J gene TRBJ2-1; D possibly corresponds to TRBD2 (6 bases). V was clipped by 5 bases and J by 5 bases, with 16 bases between them. The CDR3 is 14 amino acids. Germline CDR1 SQVTM, CDR2 ANQGSEA. The CDR3 loop is CSVSGGGTHNEQFF. CDR3 nucleotide sequence: TGCAGCGTTTCTGGGGGAGGCACACACAATGAGCAGTTCTTC.

V and J are TRBV21-1 and TRBJ1-5. TRBV21-1 is a pseudogene segment. The CDR3 loop spans 14 amino acids. DNA of the CDR3: TGTGCCCCCATGAGAGCGGTAAACAATCAGCCCCAGCATTTT. Residues: CAPMRAVNNQPQHF.

The V call is TRBV27, the J call TRBJ1-5; 7 bases fit TRBD1. This CDR3 is 14 amino acids long. The junction had 3 bases not matched to a gene; V was cut back by 4 bases and J by 3 bases. Germline values: CDR1 MNHEY, CDR2 SMNVEV (reference sequence). The CDR3: CASSSTGINQPQHF. For the CDR3, the DNA is TGTGCCAGCAGTTCGACAGGGATCAATCAGCCCCAGCATTTT.

The V gene is TRBV30, the J gene TRBJ1-1; D not resolved. The germline V gene has CDR1 GTSNPN and CDR2 SVGIG (reference sequence). The CDR3 is 13 residues long. V lost 0 bases and J lost 0, with 5 bases in between. CDR3 DNA: TGTGCCTGGAGTGTACTTATGAACACTGAAGCTTTCTTT. Translated, it gives CAWSVLMNTEAFF.

The chain combines TRBV9 with TRBJ2-1; perhaps TRBD2 as D (5 bases). The CDR3 spans 14 residues. With 4 bases removed from V and 0 bases from J, the gap between germline ends came to 8 bases. Germline-derived CDR1 and CDR2 are SGDLS and YYNGEE. The CDR3 DNA is TGTGCCAGCAGCCGAAGCGGCTCCTACAATGAGCAGTTCTTC. The encoded protein is CASSRSGSYNEQFF.

V usage is TRBV7-9 and J usage is TRBJ1-6; 7 bases match TRBD1. The CDR3 is 15 residues long. V lost 5 bases and J lost 7; bases outside the gene matches: 8. Germline V gene lookup returns CDR1 SEHNR and CDR2 FQNEAQ (reference sequence). DNA for the CDR3: TGTGCCAGCAGCCCGATGACAGGGATGAATTCACCCCTCCACTTT. Residues: CASSPMTGMNSPLHF. The entire variable domain, with the rest obtained from reference TRBV7-9 and TRBJ1-6, is as follows: DTGVSQNPRHKITKRGQNVTFRCDPISEHNRLYWYRQTLGQGPEFLTYFQNEAQLEKSRLLSDRFSAERPKGSFSTLEIQRTEQGDSAMYLCASSPMTGMNSPLHFGNGTRLTVT.

The chain uses TRBV5-4 and TRBJ1-2; 10 nucleotides match TRBD1. CDR3 length: 15 residues. Germline CDR1 SGHNT, CDR2 YYREEE (reference sequence). With V trimmed by 3 bases and J by 2 bases, 4 bases remained unmatched. As DNA, the CDR3 is TGTGCCAGCAGCTCATGGACAGGGGGAAACTATGGCTACACCTTC. It yields the protein CASSSWTGGNYGYTF. Combining the CDR3 with reference TRBV5-4 and TRBJ1-2 gives the whole variable domain ETGVTQSPTHLIKTRGQQVTLRCSSQSGHNTVSWYQQALGQGPQFIFQYYREEENGRGNFPPRFSGLQFPNYSSELNVNALELDDSALYLCASSSWTGGNYGYTFGSGTRLTVV.

The gene calls are TRBV11-2 and TRBJ1-3; possible D gene TRBD1, 5 bases. Germline loops: CDR1 SGHAT, CDR2 FQNNGV. CDR3 length equals 17 residues. The V and J ends lost 4 bases and 0 bases respectively, with 16 bases between them. CDR3 coding DNA: TGTGCCAGCAGCTCCACTCCCCGGGGGGACTCTGGAAACACCATATATTTT. Translation: CASSSTPRGDSGNTIYF.